This entry describes one TCR beta chain. Its antigen is not known. The data stem from a study of CD8 T cells in Susac syndrome. General study points: As the study acknowledged, the number of individuals in its TCR sequencing and HLA analysis was relatively small.

Blood CD8+ and CD4+ T cells underwent high-throughput TCR beta sequencing. A quantity of about 0.45 to 1 ug RNA underwent reverse transcription using random hexamers. Amplification of TCR beta CDR3 by immunoSEQ multiplex PCR spanned 54 Vbeta and 13 Jbeta. TCRdb re-derived calls from the immunoSEQ multiplex PCR reads in MiXCR, one entry per CDR3 protein. The sample shows about 430,000 distinct CDR3 sequences, 75% to 90% of them seen only once. The sample consisted of CD8+ T cells from PBMCs. The sequence was obtained from a human donor with multiple sclerosis.

The CDR3 DNA reads as TGTGCTAGTGGGACCGGGACTAGACCTTACAATGAGCAGTTCTTC. Residues: CASGTGTRPYNEQFF. J is TRBJ2-1 and V is TRBV12-5, with 8 bases lining up with TRBD2. J was trimmed by 4 bases and V by 6 bases; bases with no gene match: 8. This CDR3 is 15 amino acids long. Germline-derived CDR1 and CDR2 are LGHNT and FRNRAP.